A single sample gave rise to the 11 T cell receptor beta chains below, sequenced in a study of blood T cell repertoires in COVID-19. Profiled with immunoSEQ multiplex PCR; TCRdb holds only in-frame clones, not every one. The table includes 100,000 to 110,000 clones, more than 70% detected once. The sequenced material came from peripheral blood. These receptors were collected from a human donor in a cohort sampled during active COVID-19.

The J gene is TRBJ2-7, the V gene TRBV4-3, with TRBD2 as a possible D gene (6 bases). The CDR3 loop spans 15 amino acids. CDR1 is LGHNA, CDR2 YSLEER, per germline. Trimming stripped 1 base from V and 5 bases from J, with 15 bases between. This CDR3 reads CASSQVDGGPNEQYF. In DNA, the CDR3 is TGCGCCAGCAGCCAAGTAGACGGGGGTCCTAACGAGCAGTACTTC.

This chain's CDR3 is CASGSGTDNYGYTF. CDR3 nucleotides: TGTGCTAGTGGTTCGGGGACAGATAACTATGGCTACACCTTC. The chain uses TRBV12-5 and TRBJ1-2, with 7 bases aligning to TRBD1. V dropped 4 bases and J dropped 1; count of bases not matched to a gene: 3. Looked up from germline, CDR1 is LGHNT and CDR2 is FRNRAP. The CDR3 spans 14 residues.

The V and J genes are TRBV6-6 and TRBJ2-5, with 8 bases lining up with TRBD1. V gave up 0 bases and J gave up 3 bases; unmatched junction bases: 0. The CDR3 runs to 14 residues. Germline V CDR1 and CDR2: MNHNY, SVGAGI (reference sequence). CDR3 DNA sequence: TGTGCCAGCAGTTACTCGGGACAGGAAGAGACCCAGTACTTC. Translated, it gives CASSYSGQEETQYF.

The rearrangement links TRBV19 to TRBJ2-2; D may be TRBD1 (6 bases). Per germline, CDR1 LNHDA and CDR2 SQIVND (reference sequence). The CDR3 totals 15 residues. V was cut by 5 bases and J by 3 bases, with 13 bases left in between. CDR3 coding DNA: TGTGCCAGTAGTCATTACAGGGATCACACCGGGGAGCTGTTTTTT. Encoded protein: CASSHYRDHTGELFF.

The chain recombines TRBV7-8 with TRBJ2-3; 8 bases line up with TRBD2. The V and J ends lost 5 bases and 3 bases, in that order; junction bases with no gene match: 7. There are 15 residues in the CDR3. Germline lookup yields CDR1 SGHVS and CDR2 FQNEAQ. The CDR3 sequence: CASSPRQRETDTQYF. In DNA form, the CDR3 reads TGTGCCAGCAGCCCCCGCCAGCGGGAGACAGATACGCAGTATTTT.

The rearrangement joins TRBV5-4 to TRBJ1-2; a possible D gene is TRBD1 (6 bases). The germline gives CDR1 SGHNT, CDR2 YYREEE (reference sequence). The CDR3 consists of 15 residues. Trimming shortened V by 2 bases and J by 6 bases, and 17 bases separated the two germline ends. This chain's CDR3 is CASSLQDRFSHGYTF. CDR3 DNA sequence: TGTGCCAGCAGCTTACAGGACAGATTCAGCCATGGCTACACCTTC.

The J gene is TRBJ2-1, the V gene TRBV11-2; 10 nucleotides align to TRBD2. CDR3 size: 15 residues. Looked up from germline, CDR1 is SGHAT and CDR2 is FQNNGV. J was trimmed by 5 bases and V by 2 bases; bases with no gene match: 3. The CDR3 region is CASSLSLAGDNEQFF. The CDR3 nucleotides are TGTGCCAGCAGCTTAAGCCTAGCGGGAGACAATGAGCAGTTCTTC.

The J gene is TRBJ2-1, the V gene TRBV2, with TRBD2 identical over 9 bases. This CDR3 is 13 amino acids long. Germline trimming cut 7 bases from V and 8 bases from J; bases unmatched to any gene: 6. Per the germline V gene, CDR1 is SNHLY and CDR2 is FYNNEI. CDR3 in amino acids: CASTTSGLYEQFF. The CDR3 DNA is TGTGCCAGCACAACTAGCGGGTTATATGAGCAGTTCTTC. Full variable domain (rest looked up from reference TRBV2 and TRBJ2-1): EPEVTQTPSHQVTQMGQEVILRCVPISNHLYFYWYRQILGQKVEFLVSFYNNEISEKSEIFDDQFSVERPDGSNFTLKIRSTKLEDSAMYFCASTTSGLYEQFFGPGTRLTVL.

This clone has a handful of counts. The CDR3 spells CASSRGLNNSPLHF. As DNA, the CDR3 is TGCGCCAGCAGCCGGGGCCTCAATAATTCACCCCTCCACTTT. This sequence joins TRBV4-1 and TRBJ1-6, with D maybe TRBD1 (5 bases). Trimming removed 4 bases from V and 5 bases from J, with 9 bases in between. The CDR3 extends over 14 amino acids. Germline V lookup: CDR1 MGHRA, CDR2 YSYEKL.

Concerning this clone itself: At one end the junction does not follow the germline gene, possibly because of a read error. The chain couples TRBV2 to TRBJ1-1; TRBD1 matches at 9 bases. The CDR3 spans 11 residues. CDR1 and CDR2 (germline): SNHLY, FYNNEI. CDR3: CASSGGTGWLF. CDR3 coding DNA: TGTGCCAGCAGTGGTGGGACAGGGTGGCTCTTT. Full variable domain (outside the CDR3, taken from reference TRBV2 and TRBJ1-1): EPEVTQTPSHQVTQMGQEVILRCVPISNHLYFYWYRQILGQKVEFLVSFYNNEISEKSEIFDDQFSVERPDGSNFTLKIRSTKLEDSAMYFCASSGGTGWLFGQGTRLTVV.

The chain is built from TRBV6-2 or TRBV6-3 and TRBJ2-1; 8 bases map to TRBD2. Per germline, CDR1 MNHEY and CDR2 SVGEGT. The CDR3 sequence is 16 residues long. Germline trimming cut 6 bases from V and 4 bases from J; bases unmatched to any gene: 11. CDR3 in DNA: TGTGCCAGCAGCCAAACGGGGGGGCGGCTGTACAATGAGCAGTTCTTC. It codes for CASSQTGGRLYNEQFF.